Shown below are 14 T cell receptor beta chains from a single sample sequenced in a study of Tregs in tolerant kidney transplant recipients. Repertoires were generated with immunoSEQ multiplex PCR, while TCRdb's copy carries only in-frame clones and drops some. The sample carries approximately 75,000 clones, approximately 90% recorded once. Sequencing used Tregs from blood, obtained before the transplant. The receptors stem from a human donor who received a combined kidney and bone marrow transplant.

This chain links TRBV6-5 with TRBJ2-5; 7 bases agree with TRBD1. With V trimmed by 0 bases and J by 1 base, 5 bases remained unmatched. Germline-derived CDR1 and CDR2 are MNHEY and SVGAGI. This CDR3 contains 16 residues. CDR3 coding DNA: TGTGCCAGCAGTTACTCGACCGGGACAGCCCAAGAGACCCAGTACTTC. This gives the protein CASSYSTGTAQETQYF.

A word on this clone: This sample also contains other DNA sequences that code for the same CDR3. The chain combines TRBV5-5 with TRBJ2-7; TRBD1 agrees at 10 bases. Germline values: CDR1 SGHKS, CDR2 YYEKEE (reference sequence). Unmatched junction bases numbered 10, after V lost 6 bases and J lost 4 bases. The CDR3 loop spans 15 amino acids. The CDR3 bases are TGTGCCAGCACGACGACAGGGGGCGCCAGTTACGAGCAGTACTTC. Its protein product is CASTTTGGASYEQYF.

The J gene is TRBJ1-1, the V gene TRBV7-2; D uncertain. V was trimmed by 6 bases and J by 3 bases, leaving 11 bases between them. Germline V gives CDR1 SGHTA, CDR2 FQGNSA. The CDR3 covers 13 residues. The chain's CDR3 is CASSFDLYTEAFF. CDR3 in DNA: TGTGCCAGCAGTTTCGATTTGTACACTGAAGCTTTCTTT.

CDR3 amino acids: CASSKGTSGEETQYF. CDR3 DNA sequence: TGCGCCAGCAGCAAGGGGACTAGCGGAGAAGAGACCCAGTACTTC. The rearrangement joins TRBV4-1 to TRBJ2-5, with TRBD2 identical over 11 bases. The V gene's germline CDR1 is MGHRA and CDR2 YSYEKL. The CDR3 is 15 amino acids. V lost 5 bases, J lost 3 bases, and 5 bases stayed unmatched.

V gene TRBV12-5 combines with J gene TRBJ2-1; 7 bases line up with TRBD2. The germline gives CDR1 LGHNT, CDR2 FRNRAP. Germline trimming cut 7 bases from V and 8 bases from J; bases unmatched to any gene: 11. This CDR3 comprises 14 residues. The CDR3 DNA reads TGTGCTAGTGCCAAGAGTGGCGGGGGACATGAGCAGTTCTTC. Translation: CASAKSGGGHEQFF.

The chain carries TRBV6-5 and TRBJ2-5; 7 bases are shared with TRBD2. Trimming cost V 6 bases and J 2 bases; bases outside gene matches: 3. CDR1 and CDR2 from the germline V gene are MNHEY and SVGAGI. The CDR3 sequence is 13 residues long. The CDR3 sequence is CASRPSGQETQYF. CDR3 in DNA: TGTGCCAGCAGGCCTAGCGGACAAGAGACCCAGTACTTC.

This rearrangement joins TRBV7-9 to TRBJ2-7; D possibly corresponds to TRBD2 (6 bases). There are 15 residues in the CDR3. Between the trimmed V and J ends, which lost 5 bases and 3 bases, there was a span of 17 bases. Looked up from germline, CDR1 is SEHNR and CDR2 is FQNEAQ (reference sequence). CDR3 loop: CASSPWGEGYYEQYF. The CDR3 region has the DNA TGTGCCAGCAGCCCATGGGGGGAAGGGTACTACGAGCAGTACTTC.

The chain links TRBV7-9 to TRBJ2-5; TRBD2 aligns across 8 bases. The CDR3 loop spans 18 amino acids. Unmatched junction bases numbered 18, after V lost 8 bases and J lost 1 base. CDR1 SEHNR and CDR2 FQNEAQ come from the germline V gene (reference sequence). CDR3 DNA sequence: TGTGCCAGCCTCTTAAGGGGCGGGGCGGGAGGTGCCCAAGAGACCCAGTACTTC. Amino acids: CASLLRGGAGGAQETQYF.

The V gene is TRBV18, the J gene TRBJ1-1; D gene unclear. V was clipped by 4 bases and J by 0 bases, with 12 bases between them. This CDR3 spans 15 amino acids. In germline, CDR1 is KGHSH, CDR2 LQKENI. This CDR3 reads CASSRASTLNTEAFF. For the CDR3, the DNA is TGTGCCAGCTCACGGGCCAGTACTTTGAACACTGAAGCTTTCTTT. Filled out from reference TRBV18 and TRBJ1-1, the complete variable domain reads NAGVMQNPRHLVRRRGQEARLRCSPMKGHSHVYWYRQLPEEGLKFMVYLQKENIIDESGMPKERFSAEFPKEGPSILRIQQVVRGDSAAYFCASSRASTLNTEAFFGQGTRLTVV.

This chain uses TRBV10-3 with TRBJ2-3; 9 nucleotides align to TRBD2. The CDR3 length is 13 residues. V was clipped by 10 bases and J by 3 bases; unmatched bases: 5. Germline V gene lookup returns CDR1 ENHRY and CDR2 SYGVKD. The CDR3 DNA reads as TGTGCCACACATAGCGGGAGTACAGATACGCAGTATTTT. It is translated as CATHSGSTDTQYF.

The rearrangement links TRBV30 to TRBJ1-1, with TRBD1 identical over 7 bases. Germline CDR1 and CDR2: GTSNPN and SVGIG (reference sequence). J lost 4 bases, V lost 0 bases, and 8 bases had no gene match. The CDR3 totals 15 residues. The CDR3 protein is CAWSVRGGRGTEAFF. For the CDR3, the DNA is TGTGCCTGGAGTGTACGAGGGGGCAGGGGCACTGAAGCTTTCTTT.

The chain is built from TRBV6-5 and TRBJ2-2, with 12 bases matching TRBD2. Per germline, CDR1 MNHEY and CDR2 SVGAGI. Trimming took 7 bases from V and 7 from J; bases not matched to a gene: 4. This CDR3 has 14 amino acids. CDR3 nucleotide sequence: TGTGCCAGCACCCCACTAGCGGGGGGCGGGGAGCTGTTTTTT. This gives the protein CASTPLAGGGELFF.

The chain carries TRBV9 and TRBJ2-3; D remains ambiguous. CDR3 length: 11 residues. Trimming left V 3 bases short and J 4 bases short, with 3 bases between. Germline-derived CDR1 and CDR2 are SGDLS and YYNGEE. In DNA form, the CDR3 reads TGTGCCAGCAGCGCCGCAGATACGCAGTATTTT. Protein: CASSAADTQYF.

This chain links TRBV5-1 with TRBJ1-6, with D perhaps TRBD1 (5 bases). The CDR3 extends over 13 amino acids. V gave up 4 bases and J gave up 14 bases, with 16 bases separating them. Germline V lookup: CDR1 SGHRS, CDR2 YFSETQ. DNA for the CDR3: TGCGCCAGCAGCGGCGGGACGGTTCTTACCCTCCACTTT. Translated, it gives CASSGGTVLTLHF.